These T cell receptor beta chains were read from a single sample in a study of CD8 T cells in ankylosing spondylitis. TCRdb used MiXCR to reprocess the 5' RACE reads, holding one entry per CDR3 protein. The sample includes fewer than 550,000 distinct CDR3 sequences, roughly 5.3% seen only once; the top ten take around 3.6%. Sequencing was done on a sample of blood, either unsorted or a sorted T cell fraction (not recorded which). Every receptor here comes from a male donor with ankylosing spondylitis. The conserved cysteine and the conserved F or W are not part of the CDR3 here. Expanded clones are given a class, and other clones once, few, many or no size at all.

J | V | size | CDR3
TRBJ2-7 | TRBV29-1 | many | SVLGQPYEQY
TRBJ2-5 | TRBV7-2 | many | ASKSGSRETQY
TRBJ1-6 | TRBV7-2 | many | ASSSPPGPSSPLH
TRBJ2-3 | TRBV10-3 | many | AIGWGGPDTQY
TRBJ2-6 | TRBV7-9 | - | ASSLGVSASGANVLT
TRBJ2-7 | TRBV5-1 | many | ASSVTGYEQY
TRBJ2-5 | TRBV5-1 | many | ASSTILAGEETQY
TRBJ2-7 | TRBV6-2/TRBV6-3 | few | ASSPTGSGRKREQY
TRBJ1-1 | TRBV7-9 | many | ASSPQGWGNTEAF
TRBJ1-5 | TRBV5-1 | many | ASSLGGAGQPQH
TRBJ1-5 | TRBV7-9 | many | ASSGTAIGQPQH
TRBJ2-1 | TRBV4-1 | many | ASAGTSGKPSYNEQF
TRBJ2-6 | TRBV29-1 | many | SALSGANVLT
TRBJ1-2 | TRBV12-3/TRBV12-4 | many | ASSLRLLGYT
TRBJ1-1 | TRBV5-1 | many | ASSLSTTGTTEAF
TRBJ2-7 | TRBV27 | many | ASSQSGFAYEQY
TRBJ1-1 | TRBV4-2 | many | ASSQALGLIGAGEAF
TRBJ2-7 | TRBV9 | - | ASSPFGTGGHEQY
TRBJ2-5 | TRBV5-1 | many | ASSLELPGETQY
TRBJ2-1 | TRBV5-1 | many | ASSLGQGGNNEQF
TRBJ1-1 | TRBV5-1 | many | ASSGVGQLGTEAF
TRBJ2-7 | TRBV21-1 | many | ASSKYSDRPYEQY
TRBJ2-7 | TRBV11-2 | - | ASSSPGGAYYEQY
TRBJ1-6 | TRBV7-3 | many | ASSLRGGIAYNSPLH
TRBJ2-3 | TRBV20-1 | many | SARDMGEADTQY
TRBJ2-1 | TRBV20-1 | many | SAARDGNEQF
TRBJ2-1 | TRBV20-1 | many | SASGDTYNEQF
TRBJ2-7 | TRBV15 | many | ATSRDQSYEQY
TRBJ2-2 | TRBV4-3 | many | ASSARQGMTGELF
TRBJ1-1 | TRBV28 | many | ASSLSAVSVAF
TRBJ2-1 | TRBV9 | many | ASSPTGSSYNEQF
TRBJ2-1 | TRBV7-2 | many | ASSLLLRHSYNEQF
TRBJ2-1 | TRBV10-3 | many | ATTPWGEFNEQF
TRBJ2-1 | TRBV5-6 | many | ASSRNLATGYNEQF
TRBJ1-2 | TRBV6-1 | many | ASREQGETDGYT
TRBJ2-7 | TRBV9 | many | ASSRDSFSYEQY
TRBJ1-5 | TRBV12-3/TRBV12-4 | many | ASKQGILKNQPQH